What follows is one T cell receptor beta chain and its context. In the authors' methods: Amplification of reference gene primers provided the estimated nucleated cell counts. Method: immunoSEQ multiplex PCR; TCRdb's copy keeps in-frame clones and lacks some. V and J calls and clone size are those listed in that table; D and trimming were worked out from the DNA. The sample has just over 300,000 clones; about 90% are singletons. Germline-derived CDR1 and CDR2 are MNHEY and SMNVEV (reference sequence). CDR3 length: 13 amino acids. The trim removed 5 bases at V and 6 bases at J, leaving 5 bases unmatched. The data belong to a study of blood T cell repertoires in COVID-19. Study details: The United States, Italy and Spain were the sources of the acute and convalescent COVID-19 samples. T cells, B-cell-depleted T cells, or PBMCs provided the cDNA or gDNA that served as material.

This TCR was sampled from a woman in her 30s with COVID-19, enrolled during active disease. The sequencing input was peripheral blood. The chain employs TRBV27 and TRBJ1-2, with 8 bases that match TRBD1. CDR3 amino acids: CASSLLTGDGYTF. CDR3 bases: TGTGCCAGCAGTCTACTGACAGGGGATGGCTACACCTTC.